The T cell receptor beta chain under discussion was sequenced for a study of blood T cell repertoires in COVID-19. Only in-frame clones appear in the TCRdb table, and some are missing; sequencing was by immunoSEQ multiplex PCR. The data contain a few hundred thousand clones, approximately 92% of them singletons. Germline CDR1 is LGHNA and CDR2 is YSLEER. The CDR3 consists of 18 residues. V lost 1 base and J lost 4; bases outside the gene matches: 11. The rearrangement joins TRBV4-3 to TRBJ2-3; 10 bases map to TRBD1. This receptor was taken from a person under 35 with COVID-19, enrolled during active disease. Material: peripheral blood. In nucleotides, the CDR3 is TGCGCCAGCAGCCAAGTCTCTATGCGGACAGGGGGGTCAGATACGCAGTATTTT. Its translation: CASSQVSMRTGGSDTQYF.